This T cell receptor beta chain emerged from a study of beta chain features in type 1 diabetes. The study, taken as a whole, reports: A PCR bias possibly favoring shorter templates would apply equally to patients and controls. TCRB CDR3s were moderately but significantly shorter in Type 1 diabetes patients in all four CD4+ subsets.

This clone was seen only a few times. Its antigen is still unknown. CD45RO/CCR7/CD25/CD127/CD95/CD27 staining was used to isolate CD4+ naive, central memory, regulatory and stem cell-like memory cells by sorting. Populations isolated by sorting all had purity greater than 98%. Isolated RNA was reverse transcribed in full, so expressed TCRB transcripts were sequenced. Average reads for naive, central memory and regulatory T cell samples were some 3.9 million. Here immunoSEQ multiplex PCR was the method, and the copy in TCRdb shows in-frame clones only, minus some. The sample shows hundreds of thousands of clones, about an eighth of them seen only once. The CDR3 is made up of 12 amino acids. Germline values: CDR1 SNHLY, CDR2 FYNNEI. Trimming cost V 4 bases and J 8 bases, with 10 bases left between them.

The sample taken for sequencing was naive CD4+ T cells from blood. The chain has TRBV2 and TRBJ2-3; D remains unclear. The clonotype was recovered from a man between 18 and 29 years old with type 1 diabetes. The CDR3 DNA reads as TGTGCCAGCAGTGGAACTCATAGTACGCAGTATTTT. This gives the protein CASSGTHSTQYF.